This entry is about one TCR beta chain. Germline loops: CDR1 SGHDT, CDR2 YYEEEE. J was trimmed by 3 bases and V by 5 bases; bases with no gene match: 4. This CDR3 comprises 14 residues. The study pooled second doses at about 4 or about 12 weeks. This entry belongs to a study of T cell responses to AZD1222 COVID-19 vaccine. Sequencing used immunoSEQ multiplex PCR; TCRdb keeps in-frame clones, though not all of them. This table holds some 100,000 clones, 70% to 90% found once. This clonotype was obtained from an adult who received the AZD1222 COVID-19 vaccine. The sample was peripheral blood, taken 28 days after the second AZD1222 dose. The chain has TRBV5-6 and TRBJ1-4, with 7 positions matching TRBD1. CDR3 nucleotide sequence: TGTGCCAGCAGTACAGGGGTGGCTAATGAAAAACTGTTTTTT. This translates into CASSTGVANEKLFF.